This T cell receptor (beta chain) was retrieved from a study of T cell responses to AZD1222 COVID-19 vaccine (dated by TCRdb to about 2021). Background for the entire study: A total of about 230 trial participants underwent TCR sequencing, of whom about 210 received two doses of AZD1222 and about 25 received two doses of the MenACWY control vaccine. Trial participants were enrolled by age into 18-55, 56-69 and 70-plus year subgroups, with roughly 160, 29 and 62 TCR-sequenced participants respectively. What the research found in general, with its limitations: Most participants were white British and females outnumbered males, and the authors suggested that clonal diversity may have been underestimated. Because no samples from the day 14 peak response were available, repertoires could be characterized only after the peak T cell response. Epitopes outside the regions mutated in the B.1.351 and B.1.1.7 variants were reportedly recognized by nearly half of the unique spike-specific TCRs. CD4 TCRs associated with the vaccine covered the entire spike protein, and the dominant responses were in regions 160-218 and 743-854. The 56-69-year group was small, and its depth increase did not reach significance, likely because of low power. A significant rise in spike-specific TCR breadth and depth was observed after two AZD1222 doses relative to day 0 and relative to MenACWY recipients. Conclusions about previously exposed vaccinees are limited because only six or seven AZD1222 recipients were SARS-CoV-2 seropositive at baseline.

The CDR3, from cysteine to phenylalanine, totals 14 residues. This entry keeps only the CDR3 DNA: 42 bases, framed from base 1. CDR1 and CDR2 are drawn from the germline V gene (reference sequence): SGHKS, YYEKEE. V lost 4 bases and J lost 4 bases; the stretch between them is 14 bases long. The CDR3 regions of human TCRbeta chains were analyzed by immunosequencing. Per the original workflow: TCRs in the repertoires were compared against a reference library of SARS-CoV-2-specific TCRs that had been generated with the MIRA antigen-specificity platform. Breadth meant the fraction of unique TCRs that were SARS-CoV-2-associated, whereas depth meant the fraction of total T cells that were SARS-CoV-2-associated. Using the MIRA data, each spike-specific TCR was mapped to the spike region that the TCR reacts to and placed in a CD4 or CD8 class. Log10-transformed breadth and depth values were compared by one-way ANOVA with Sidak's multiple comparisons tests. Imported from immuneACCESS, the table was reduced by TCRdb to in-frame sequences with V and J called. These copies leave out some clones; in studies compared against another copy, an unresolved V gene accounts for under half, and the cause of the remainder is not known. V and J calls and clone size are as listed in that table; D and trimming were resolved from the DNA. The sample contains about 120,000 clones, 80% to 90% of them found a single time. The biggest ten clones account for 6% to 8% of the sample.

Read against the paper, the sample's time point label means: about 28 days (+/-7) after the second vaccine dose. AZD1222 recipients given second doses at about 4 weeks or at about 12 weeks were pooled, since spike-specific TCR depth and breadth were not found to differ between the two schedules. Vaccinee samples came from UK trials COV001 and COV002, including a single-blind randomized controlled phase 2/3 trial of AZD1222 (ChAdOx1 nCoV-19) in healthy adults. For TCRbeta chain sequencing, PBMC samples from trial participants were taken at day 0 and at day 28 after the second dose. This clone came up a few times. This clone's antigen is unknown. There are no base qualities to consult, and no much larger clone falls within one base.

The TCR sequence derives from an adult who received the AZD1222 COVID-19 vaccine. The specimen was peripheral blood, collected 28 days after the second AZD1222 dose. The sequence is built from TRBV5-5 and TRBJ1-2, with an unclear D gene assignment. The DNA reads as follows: TGTGCCAGCAGCCCACGGATTGGCAGCTATGGCTACACCTTC. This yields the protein CASSPRIGSYGYTF.